Listed below are T cell receptor beta chains from one sample, sequenced in a study of CD8+ T cells in alopecia areata. This table comes from immunoSEQ multiplex PCR, and its TCRdb copy is limited to in-frame clones, with some not included. The data show approximately 150,000 clones, around three fifths seen once. Sequencing was performed on CD4+ T cells sorted from blood, taken at week 24, from a patient treated with tofacitinib. These receptors came from a human donor with alopecia areata. CDR3s include the opening cysteine and the closing phenylalanine or tryptophan. D genes are given only for firm matches. Expanded clones get a size class; other rows say once, few or many, or leave the size out.

J: TRBJ2-1; D: TRBD2; size: NA; V: TRBV7-2; DNA: TGTGCCAGCAGCTACACCGGGGTAGCGGGGGGTCGAGGTCGTGAGCAGTTCTTC; CDR3: CASSYTGVAGGRGREQFF
J: TRBJ1-2; D: NA; size: NA; V: TRBV2; DNA: TGTGCCAGCAGTGCAGAGAACTATGGCTACACCTTC; CDR3: CASSAENYGYTF
J: TRBJ1-2; D: TRBD1; size: NA; V: TRBV30; DNA: TGTGCCTGCGGACAGGGGGTTCGTGGCTACACCTTC; CDR3: CACGQGVRGYTF
J: TRBJ1-2; D: NA; size: NA; V: TRBV29-1; DNA: TGCAGCGTTGAGAGAGACAGACTCTATGGCTACACCTTC; CDR3: CSVERDRLYGYTF
J: TRBJ2-7; D: NA; size: NA; V: TRBV15; DNA: TGTGCCACCAGCAGAGACAAGGTCCGGAATATCGAGCAGTACTTC; CDR3: CATSRDKVRNIEQYF
J: TRBJ1-6; D: NA; size: few; V: TRBV7-2; DNA: TGTGCCAGCAGGGAGCAGCCCAGAGGCTCACCCCTCCACTTT; CDR3: CASREQPRGSPLHF
J: TRBJ2-5; D: NA; size: few; V: TRBV7-6; DNA: TGTGCCAGCAGCTCAGGCAAAGAGACCCAGTACTTC; CDR3: CASSSGKETQYF
J: TRBJ1-2; D: NA; size: NA; V: TRBV30; DNA: TGTGCCTGGAGACGGAGCTATGGCTACACCTTC; CDR3: CAWRRSYGYTF
J: TRBJ2-1; D: TRBD2; size: NA; V: TRBV5-1; DNA: TGCGCCAGCAGCTTGGTTGGCGGGGGTTCCCCCGCCGTTGAGCAGTTCTTC; CDR3: CASSLVGGGSPAVEQFF
J: TRBJ2-7; D: NA; size: once; V: TRBV2; DNA: TGTGCCAGCAGTGCCTACGAGCAGTACTTC; CDR3: CASSAYEQYF
J: TRBJ1-6; D: NA; size: NA; V: TRBV19; DNA: TGTGCCAGTAGACCCCTCCACTTT; CDR3: CASRPLHF
J: TRBJ2-5; D: NA; size: few; V: TRBV4-2; DNA: TGTGCCAGCAGCCTCTCCCTCGGGGAGACCCAGTACTTC; CDR3: CASSLSLGETQYF
J: TRBJ1-2; D: NA; size: NA; V: TRBV25-1; DNA: TGTGCCAGCAGTTCTCACGCCGGGACGGACTTC; CDR3: CASSSHAGTDF
J: TRBJ1-2; D: NA; size: NA; V: TRBV19; DNA: TGTGCCAGCGAATACAGGGATGGCTACACCTTC; CDR3: CASEYRDGYTF
J: TRBJ2-3; D: NA; size: NA; V: TRBV5-1; DNA: TGCGCCAGCAGCCGCGGGACAGCAAGCACAGATACGCAGTATTTT; CDR3: CASSRGTASTDTQYF
J: TRBJ1-1; D: NA; size: NA; V: TRBV30; DNA: TGTGCCTTAACACCGAACACTGAAGCTTTCTTT; CDR3: CALTPNTEAFF
J: TRBJ2-5; D: NA; size: NA; V: TRBV6-1; DNA: TGTGCCAGCAGTTCCGTGTCGCGAGGGGAGACCCAGTACTTC; CDR3: CASSSVSRGETQYF
J: TRBJ2-7; D: NA; size: few; V: TRBV5-6; DNA: TGTGCCAGCAGTCCCCAGGGTGTGACCTACGAGCAGTACTTC; CDR3: CASSPQGVTYEQYF
J: TRBJ1-1; D: NA; size: NA; V: TRBV6-5; DNA: TGTGCCAGCAGTTACGTGGTTGGAGGGCACACTGAAGCTTTCTTT; CDR3: CASSYVVGGHTEAFF
J: TRBJ1-1; D: NA; size: NA; V: TRBV7-9; DNA: TGTGCCAGCAGCCCGGTGACGAACACTGAAGCTTTCTTT; CDR3: CASSPVTNTEAFF
J: TRBJ1-4; D: NA; size: NA; V: TRBV6-5; DNA: TGTGCCAGCACAGGGCGAACTAATGAAAAACTGTTTTTT; CDR3: CASTGRTNEKLFF
J: TRBJ2-3; D: NA; size: few; V: TRBV9; DNA: TGTGCCAGCAGAGTTCTGAGCACAGATACGCAGTATTTT; CDR3: CASRVLSTDTQYF
J: TRBJ2-2; D: NA; size: few; V: TRBV5-1; DNA: TGCGCCAGCAATTTGGGGAACTCGAACACCGGGGAGCTGTTTTTT; CDR3: CASNLGNSNTGELFF
J: TRBJ1-1; D: NA; size: NA; V: TRBV5-1; DNA: TGCGCCAGCAGCTTGGGAGGGGATGGCACTGAAGCTTTCTTT; CDR3: CASSLGGDGTEAFF
J: TRBJ2-1; D: NA; size: NA; V: TRBV19; DNA: TGTGCCAGTAGTATAGATGTGCGGGGAAACGAGCAGTTCTTC; CDR3: CASSIDVRGNEQFF
J: TRBJ2-7; D: TRBD1; size: NA; V: TRBV6-5; DNA: TGTGCCAGCAGTTCTCCTCGGACAGGGAGATACGAGCAGTACTTC; CDR3: CASSSPRTGRYEQYF
J: TRBJ2-5; D: NA; size: NA; V: TRBV27; DNA: TGTGCCAGCAGGGAGCGGGACAGACAAGAGACCCAGTACTTC; CDR3: CASRERDRQETQYF
J: TRBJ2-7; D: NA; size: NA; V: TRBV18; DNA: TGTGCCAGCTCACCACGAGGACCGGGGGAATTAAGCTCCTACGAGCAGTACTTC; CDR3: CASSPRGPGELSSYEQYF
J: TRBJ2-5; D: NA; size: many; V: TRBV14; DNA: TGTGCCAGCAGCCAGATGCGCAGGGAGACCCAGTACTTC; CDR3: CASSQMRRETQYF
J: TRBJ1-1; D: TRBD1; size: NA; V: TRBV2; DNA: TGTGCCAGCAGGGACAGGGGGCGCGGCCCTGAAGCTTTCTTT; CDR3: CASRDRGRGPEAFF
J: TRBJ2-5; D: TRBD2; size: NA; V: TRBV29-1; DNA: TGCAGCGTCCCCCGGGGGGGCCAAGAGACCCAGTACTTC; CDR3: CSVPRGGQETQYF
J: TRBJ2-1; D: TRBD2; size: NA; V: TRBV29-1; DNA: TGCAGCGTTGAAGGACTAGCGAGGAATGAGCAGTTCTTC; CDR3: CSVEGLARNEQFF
J: TRBJ2-7; D: TRBD1; size: few; V: TRBV29-1; DNA: TGCAGCGTGACAGGGAGAGGATATGTCGAGCAGTACTTC; CDR3: CSVTGRGYVEQYF
J: TRBJ1-1; D: NA; size: NA; V: TRBV27; DNA: TGTGCCAGCAGACCCTTAGGAGGGTTGAACACTGAAGCTTTCTTT; CDR3: CASRPLGGLNTEAFF
J: TRBJ1-5; D: NA; size: NA; V: TRBV30; DNA: TGTGCCTGGAGCAACTTTGACAGGAACCAGCATTTT; CDR3: CAWSNFDRNQHF
J: TRBJ2-7; D: NA; size: NA; V: TRBV29-1; DNA: TGCAGCGTTGAGACGGCGGCTAGCTCCTACGAGCAGTACTTC; CDR3: CSVETAASSYEQYF
J: TRBJ2-7; D: TRBD1; size: NA; V: TRBV2; DNA: TGTGCCAGCAGTGAACCCCAGCAGGGGGCCGGGGAGCAGTACTTC; CDR3: CASSEPQQGAGEQYF